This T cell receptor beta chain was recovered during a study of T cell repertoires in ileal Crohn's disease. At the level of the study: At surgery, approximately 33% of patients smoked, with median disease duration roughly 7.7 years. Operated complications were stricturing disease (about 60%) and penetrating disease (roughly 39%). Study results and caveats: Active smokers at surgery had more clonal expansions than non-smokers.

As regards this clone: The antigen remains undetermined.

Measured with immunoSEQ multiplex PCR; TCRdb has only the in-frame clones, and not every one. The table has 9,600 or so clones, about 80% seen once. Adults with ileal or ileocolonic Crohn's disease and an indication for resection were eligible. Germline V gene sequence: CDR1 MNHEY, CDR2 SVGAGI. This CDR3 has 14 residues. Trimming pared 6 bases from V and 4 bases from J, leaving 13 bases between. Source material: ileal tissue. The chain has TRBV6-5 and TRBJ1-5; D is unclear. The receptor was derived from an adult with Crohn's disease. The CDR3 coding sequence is TGTGCCAGCAGCCCTAGGAGGCTAAATCAGCCCCAGCATTTT. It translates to CASSPRRLNQPQHF.